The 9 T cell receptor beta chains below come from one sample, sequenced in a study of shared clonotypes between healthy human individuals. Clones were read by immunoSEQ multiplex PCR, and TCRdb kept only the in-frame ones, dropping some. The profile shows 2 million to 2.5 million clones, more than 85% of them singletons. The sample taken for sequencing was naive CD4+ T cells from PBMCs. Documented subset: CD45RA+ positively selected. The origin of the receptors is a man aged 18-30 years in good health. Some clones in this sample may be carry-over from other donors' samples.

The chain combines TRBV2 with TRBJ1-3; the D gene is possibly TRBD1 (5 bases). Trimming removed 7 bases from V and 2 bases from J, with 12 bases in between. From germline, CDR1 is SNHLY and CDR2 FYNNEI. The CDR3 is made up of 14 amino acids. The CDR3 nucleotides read TGTGCCAGCATTCCCCGAGGGGCTGGAAACACCATATATTTT. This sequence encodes CASIPRGAGNTIYF.

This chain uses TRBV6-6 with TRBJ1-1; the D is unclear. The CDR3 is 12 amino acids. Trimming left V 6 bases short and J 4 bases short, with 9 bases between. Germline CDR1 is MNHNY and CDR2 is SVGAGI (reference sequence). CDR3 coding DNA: TGTGCCAGCAGCCTGCTCGCCACTGAAGCTTTCTTT. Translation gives CASSLLATEAFF.

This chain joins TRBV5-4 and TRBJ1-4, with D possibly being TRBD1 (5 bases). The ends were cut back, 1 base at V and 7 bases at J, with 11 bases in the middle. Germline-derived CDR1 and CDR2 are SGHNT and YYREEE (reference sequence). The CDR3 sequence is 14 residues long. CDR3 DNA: TGTGCCAGCAGCTTGTCCGGGACCCGTGAAAAACTGTTTTTT. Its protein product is CASSLSGTREKLFF. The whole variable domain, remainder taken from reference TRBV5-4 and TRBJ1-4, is ETGVTQSPTHLIKTRGQQVTLRCSSQSGHNTVSWYQQALGQGPQFIFQYYREEENGRGNFPPRFSGLQFPNYSSELNVNALELDDSALYLCASSLSGTREKLFFGSGTQLSVL.

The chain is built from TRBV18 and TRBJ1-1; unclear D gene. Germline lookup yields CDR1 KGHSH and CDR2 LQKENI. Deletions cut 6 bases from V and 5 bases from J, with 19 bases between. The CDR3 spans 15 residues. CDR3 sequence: CASSGSEGVGTEAFF. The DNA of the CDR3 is TGTGCCAGCTCCGGCTCGGAGGGCGTGGGGACTGAAGCTTTCTTT. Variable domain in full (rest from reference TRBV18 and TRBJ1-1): NAGVMQNPRHLVRRRGQEARLRCSPMKGHSHVYWYRQLPEEGLKFMVYLQKENIIDESGMPKERFSAEFPKEGPSILRIQQVVRGDSAAYFCASSGSEGVGTEAFFGQGTRLTVV.

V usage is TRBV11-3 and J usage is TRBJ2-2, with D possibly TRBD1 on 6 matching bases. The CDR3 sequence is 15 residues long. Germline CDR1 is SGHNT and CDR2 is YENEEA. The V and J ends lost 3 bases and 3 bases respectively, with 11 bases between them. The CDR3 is CASSFGTLDTGELFF. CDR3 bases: TGTGCCAGCAGCTTCGGGACACTGGACACCGGGGAGCTGTTTTTT. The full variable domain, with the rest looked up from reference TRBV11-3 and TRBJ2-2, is EAGVVQSPRYKIIEKKQPVAFWCNPISGHNTLYWYLQNLGQGPELLIRYENEEAVDDSQLPKDRFSAERLKGVDSTLKIQPAELGDSAVYLCASSFGTLDTGELFFGEGSRLTVL.

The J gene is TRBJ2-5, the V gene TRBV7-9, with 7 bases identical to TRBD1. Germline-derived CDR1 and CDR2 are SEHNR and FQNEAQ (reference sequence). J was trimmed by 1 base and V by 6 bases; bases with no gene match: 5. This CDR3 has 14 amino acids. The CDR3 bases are TGTGCCAGCAGTTCGGCAGGGGGCCAAGAGACCCAGTACTTC. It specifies CASSSAGGQETQYF.

CDR3 sequence (DNA): TGCAGCGTTGAAGAGAACAGCAACTATGGCTACACCTTC. Its protein product is CSVEENSNYGYTF. This rearrangement joins TRBV29-1 to TRBJ1-2, with D unclear. The germline gives CDR1 SQVTM, CDR2 ANQGSEA. This CDR3 region has 13 residues. V lost 0 bases, J lost 2 bases, and 7 bases lay in between.

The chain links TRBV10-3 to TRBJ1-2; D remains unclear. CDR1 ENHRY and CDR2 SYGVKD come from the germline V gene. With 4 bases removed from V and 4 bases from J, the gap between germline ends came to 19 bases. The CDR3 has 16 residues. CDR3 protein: CAISVGQASPLYGYTF. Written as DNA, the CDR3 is TGTGCCATCAGTGTGGGCCAGGCGAGCCCGCTCTATGGCTACACCTTC.

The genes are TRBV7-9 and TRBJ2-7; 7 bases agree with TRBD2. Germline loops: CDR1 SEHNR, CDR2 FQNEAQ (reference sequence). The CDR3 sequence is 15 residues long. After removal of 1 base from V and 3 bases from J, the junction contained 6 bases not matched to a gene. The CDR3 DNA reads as TGTGCCAGCAGCTTAGACCCTCTAGCGGACTACGAGCAGTACTTC. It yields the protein CASSLDPLADYEQYF.